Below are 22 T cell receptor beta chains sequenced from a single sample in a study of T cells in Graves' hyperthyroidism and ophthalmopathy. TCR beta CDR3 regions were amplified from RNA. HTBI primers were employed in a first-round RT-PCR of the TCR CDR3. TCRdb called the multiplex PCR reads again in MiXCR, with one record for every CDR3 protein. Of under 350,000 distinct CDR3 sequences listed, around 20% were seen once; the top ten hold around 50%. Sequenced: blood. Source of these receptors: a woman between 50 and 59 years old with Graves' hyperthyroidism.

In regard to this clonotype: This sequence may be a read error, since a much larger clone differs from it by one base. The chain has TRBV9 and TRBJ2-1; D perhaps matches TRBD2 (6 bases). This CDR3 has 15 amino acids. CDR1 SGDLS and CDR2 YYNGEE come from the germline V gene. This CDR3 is CASGVDGRYYNEQFF. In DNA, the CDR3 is TGTGCCAGCGGCGTAGACGGGAGATACTACAATGAGCAGTTCTTC.

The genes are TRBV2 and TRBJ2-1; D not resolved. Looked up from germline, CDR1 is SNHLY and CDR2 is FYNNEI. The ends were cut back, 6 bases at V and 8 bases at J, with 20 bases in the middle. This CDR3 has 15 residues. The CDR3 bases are TGTGCCAGCAGCTTGGGCGGCAGCCGAGCCCATGAGCAGTTCTTC. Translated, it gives CASSLGGSRAHEQFF.

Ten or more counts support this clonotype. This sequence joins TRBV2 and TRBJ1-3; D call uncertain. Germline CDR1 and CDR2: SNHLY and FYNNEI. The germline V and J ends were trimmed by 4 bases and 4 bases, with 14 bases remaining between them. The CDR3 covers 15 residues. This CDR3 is CASSGEGFSGNTIYF. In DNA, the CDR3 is TGTGCCAGCAGTGGGGAAGGGTTTTCCGGAAACACCATATATTTT.

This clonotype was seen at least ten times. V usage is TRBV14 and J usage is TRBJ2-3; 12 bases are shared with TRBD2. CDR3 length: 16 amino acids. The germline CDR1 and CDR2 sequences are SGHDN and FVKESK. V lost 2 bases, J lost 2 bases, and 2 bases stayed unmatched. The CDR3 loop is CASSQTSGRPTDTQYF. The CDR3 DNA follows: TGTGCCAGCAGCCAAACTAGCGGGAGGCCCACAGATACGCAGTATTTT.

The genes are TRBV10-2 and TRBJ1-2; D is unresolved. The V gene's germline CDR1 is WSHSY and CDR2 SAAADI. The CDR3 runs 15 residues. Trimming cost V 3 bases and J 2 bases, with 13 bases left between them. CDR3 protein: CASSEIRSPNYGYTF. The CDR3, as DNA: TGCGCCAGCAGTGAAATCCGCTCTCCCAACTATGGCTACACCTTC.

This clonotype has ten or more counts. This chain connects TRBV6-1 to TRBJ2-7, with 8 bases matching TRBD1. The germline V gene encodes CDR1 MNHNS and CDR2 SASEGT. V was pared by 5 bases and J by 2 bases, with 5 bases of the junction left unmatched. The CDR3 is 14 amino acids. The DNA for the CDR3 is TGTGCCAGCAGTTCTTCAGGGGGCCCCTACGAGCAGTACTTC. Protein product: CASSSSGGPYEQYF.

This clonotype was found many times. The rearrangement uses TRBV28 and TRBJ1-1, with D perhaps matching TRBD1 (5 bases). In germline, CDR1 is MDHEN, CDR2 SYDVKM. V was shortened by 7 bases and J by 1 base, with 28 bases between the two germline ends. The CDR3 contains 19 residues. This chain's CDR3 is CASNLKIGTWERQNTEAFF. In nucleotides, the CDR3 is TGTGCCAGCAATCTCAAAATAGGGACGTGGGAGCGGCAGAACACTGAAGCTTTCTTT.

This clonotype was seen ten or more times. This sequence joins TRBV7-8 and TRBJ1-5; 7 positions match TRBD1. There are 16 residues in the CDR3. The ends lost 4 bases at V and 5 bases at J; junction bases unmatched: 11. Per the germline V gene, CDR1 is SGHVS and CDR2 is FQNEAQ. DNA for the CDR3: TGTGCCAGCAGCTCCCAGACAACAGGGGTGTATCAGCCCCAGCATTTT. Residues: CASSSQTTGVYQPQHF.

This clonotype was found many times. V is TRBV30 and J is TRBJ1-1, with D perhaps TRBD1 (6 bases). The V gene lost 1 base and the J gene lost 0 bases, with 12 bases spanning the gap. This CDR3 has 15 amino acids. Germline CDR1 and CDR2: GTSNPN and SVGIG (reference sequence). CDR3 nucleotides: TGTGCCTGGAGTGAGGACGGGACAATGAACACTGAAGCTTTCTTT. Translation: CAWSEDGTMNTEAFF.

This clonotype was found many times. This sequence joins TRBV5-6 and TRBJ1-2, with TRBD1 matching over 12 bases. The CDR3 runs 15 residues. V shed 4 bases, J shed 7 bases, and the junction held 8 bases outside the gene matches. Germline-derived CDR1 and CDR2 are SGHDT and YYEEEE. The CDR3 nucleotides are TGTGCCAGCAGCCTCCGGGACAGGGGGCCGCGTGGCTACACCTTC. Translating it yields CASSLRDRGPRGYTF. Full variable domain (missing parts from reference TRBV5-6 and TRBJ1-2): DAGVTQSPTHLIKTRGQQVTLRCSPKSGHDTVSWYQQALGQGPQFIFQYYEEEERQRGNFPDRFSGHQFPNYSSELNVNALLLGDSALYLCASSLRDRGPRGYTFGSGTRLTVV.

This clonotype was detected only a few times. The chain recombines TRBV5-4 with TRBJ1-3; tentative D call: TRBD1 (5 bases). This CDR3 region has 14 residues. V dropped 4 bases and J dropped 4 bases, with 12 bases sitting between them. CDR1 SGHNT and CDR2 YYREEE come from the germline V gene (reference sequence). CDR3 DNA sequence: TGTGCCAGCAGCCGGGAGGGGCCCGGAAACACCATATATTTT. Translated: CASSREGPGNTIYF.

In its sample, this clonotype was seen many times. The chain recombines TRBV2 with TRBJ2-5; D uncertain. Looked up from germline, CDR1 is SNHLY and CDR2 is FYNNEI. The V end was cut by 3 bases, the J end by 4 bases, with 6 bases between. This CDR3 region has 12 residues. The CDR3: CASSDLSETQYF. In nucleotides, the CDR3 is TGTGCCAGCAGTGACCTGTCAGAGACCCAGTACTTC. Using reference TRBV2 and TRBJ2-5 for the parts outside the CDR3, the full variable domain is EPEVTQTPSHQVTQMGQEVILRCVPISNHLYFYWYRQILGQKVEFLVSFYNNEISEKSEIFDDQFSVERPDGSNFTLKIRSTKLEDSAMYFCASSDLSETQYFGPGTRLLVL.

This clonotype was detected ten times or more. The CDR3 nucleotides are TGTGCCAGTAGCGGGAAGCCAGGGCATGAGCAGTTCTTC. Translated: CASSGKPGHEQFF. J is TRBJ2-1 and V is TRBV7-9, with TRBD2 identical over 8 bases. J gave up 8 bases and V 9 bases, and 9 bases lay outside the gene matches. Germline assignment: CDR1 SEHNR and CDR2 FQNEAQ (reference sequence). This CDR3 has 13 residues.

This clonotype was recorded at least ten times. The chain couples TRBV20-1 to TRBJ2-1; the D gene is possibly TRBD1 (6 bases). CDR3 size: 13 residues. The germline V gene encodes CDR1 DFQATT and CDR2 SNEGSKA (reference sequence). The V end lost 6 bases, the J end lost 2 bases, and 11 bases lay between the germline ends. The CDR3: CSAPGQTYNEQFF. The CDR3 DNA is TGCAGTGCCCCTGGACAGACCTACAATGAGCAGTTCTTC.

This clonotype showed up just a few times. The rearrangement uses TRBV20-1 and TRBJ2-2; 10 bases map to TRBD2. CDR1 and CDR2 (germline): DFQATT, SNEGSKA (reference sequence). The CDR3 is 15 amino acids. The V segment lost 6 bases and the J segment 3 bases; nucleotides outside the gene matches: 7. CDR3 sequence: CSARTSGLYTGELFF. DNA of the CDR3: TGCAGTGCGAGGACTAGCGGACTATACACCGGGGAGCTGTTTTTT.

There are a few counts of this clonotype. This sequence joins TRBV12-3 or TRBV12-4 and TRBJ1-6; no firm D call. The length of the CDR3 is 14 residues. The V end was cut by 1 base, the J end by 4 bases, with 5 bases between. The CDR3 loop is CASSLGEYNSPLHF. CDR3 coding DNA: TGTGCCAGCAGTTTAGGGGAATATAATTCACCCCTCCACTTT.

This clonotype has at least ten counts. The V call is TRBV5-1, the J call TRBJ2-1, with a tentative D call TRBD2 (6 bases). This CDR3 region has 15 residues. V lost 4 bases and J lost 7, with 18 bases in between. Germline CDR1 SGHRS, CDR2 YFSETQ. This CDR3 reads CASSPGLPPGNEQFF. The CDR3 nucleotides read TGCGCCAGCAGCCCCGGACTACCGCCGGGGAATGAGCAGTTCTTC. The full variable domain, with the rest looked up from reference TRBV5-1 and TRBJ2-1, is KAGVTQTPRYLIKTRGQQVTLSCSPISGHRSVSWYQQTPGQGLQFLFEYFSETQRNKGNFPGRFSGRQFSNSRSEMNVSTLELGDSALYLCASSPGLPPGNEQFFGPGTRLTVL.

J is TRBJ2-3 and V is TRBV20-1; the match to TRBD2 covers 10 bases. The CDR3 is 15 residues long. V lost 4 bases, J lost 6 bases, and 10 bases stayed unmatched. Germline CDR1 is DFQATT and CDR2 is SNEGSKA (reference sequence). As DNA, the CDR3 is TGCAGTGCTAATGGAGCGGGGGGGGCAGGGGATACGCAGTATTTT. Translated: CSANGAGGAGDTQYF.

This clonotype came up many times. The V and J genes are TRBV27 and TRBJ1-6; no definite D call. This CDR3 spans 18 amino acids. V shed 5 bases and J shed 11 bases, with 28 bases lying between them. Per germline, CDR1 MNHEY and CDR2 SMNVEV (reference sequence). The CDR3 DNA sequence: TGTGCCAGCAGTCAAACACACCTTGGCAGCGAAGCATATCCACCCCTCCACTTT. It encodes CASSQTHLGSEAYPPLHF.

The CDR3 sequence: CASKRGPAERMETQYF. As DNA, the CDR3 is TGCGCCAGCAAGAGGGGTCCCGCGGAGAGGATGGAGACCCAGTACTTC. The chain links TRBV5-1 to TRBJ2-5; D tentatively reads TRBD1 or TRBD2 (5 bases each). CDR1 and CDR2 from the germline V gene are SGHRS and YFSETQ. Trimming pared 6 bases from V and 5 bases from J, leaving 23 bases between. The CDR3 totals 16 residues.

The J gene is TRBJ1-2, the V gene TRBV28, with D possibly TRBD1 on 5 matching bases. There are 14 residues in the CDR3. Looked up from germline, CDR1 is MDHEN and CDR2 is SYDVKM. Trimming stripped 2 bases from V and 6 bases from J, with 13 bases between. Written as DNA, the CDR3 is TGTGCCAGCAGTTTAACGGGGGGGGGTGATGGCTACACCTTC. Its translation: CASSLTGGGDGYTF.

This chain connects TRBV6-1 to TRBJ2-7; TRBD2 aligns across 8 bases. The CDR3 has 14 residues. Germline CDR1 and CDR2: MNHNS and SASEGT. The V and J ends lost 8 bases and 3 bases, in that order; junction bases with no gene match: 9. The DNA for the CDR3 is TGTGCCAGCGGGGCGGCTAGCGGGCGCTACGAGCAGTACTTC. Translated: CASGAASGRYEQYF.